These T cell receptor beta chains were read from a single sample in a study of human T cells and chemical hapten exposure. TCRdb used MiXCR to reprocess the RACE reads, holding one entry per CDR3 protein. The sample lists around 130,000 distinct CDR3 sequences; more than 7.5% were seen once. Sequencing input: whole blood. Receptor source: a male donor in good health. Some clones in this sample may be carry-over from other donors' samples. The CDR3 runs from the conserved cysteine through the conserved F or W. Each record gives: CDR3 length, V gene, J gene, CDR3 protein.

15	TRBV7-9	TRBJ2-5	CASSPHRRKQETQYF
13	TRBV29-1	TRBJ2-7	CSVRTGPGHEQYF
15	TRBV5-1	TRBJ1-1	CASSLMGAMNTEAFF
18	TRBV20-1	TRBJ2-7	CSARDSGGRVGVSTEQYF
14	TRBV6-1	TRBJ1-5	CASSEWTSNQPQHF
15	TRBV10-1	TRBJ1-1	CASSESTEGPTEAFF
13	TRBV6-5	TRBJ1-5	CASSSRRGQPQHF
13	TRBV2	TRBJ2-7	CASSHNEGYEQYF
14	TRBV10-1	TRBJ2-3	CASSARASTDTQYF
14	TRBV11-1	TRBJ2-5	CASRSDTAQETQYF
16	TRBV5-1	TRBJ2-7	CASSLVPPGRGREQYF
14	TRBV30	TRBJ1-4	CAWRNRVGYEKLFF
16	TRBV7-2	TRBJ2-7	CASSPGPYPGSYEQYF
16	TRBV12-3/TRBV12-4	TRBJ2-1	CASRRDGGLTYNEQFF
13	TRBV5-5	TRBJ2-3	CASSLWSTDTQYF
16	TRBV7-9	TRBJ1-5	CASGTGLDRGNQPQHF
16	TRBV20-1	TRBJ2-7	CSARDIAGGHSYEQYF
15	TRBV30	TRBJ1-5	CAWSYTGAVNQPQHF
17	TRBV5-4	TRBJ2-4	CASSWGGTALAKNIQYF
15	TRBV12-3/TRBV12-4	TRBJ2-1	CASSGDYDSYNEQFF
13	TRBV12-5	TRBJ2-3	CASESSGIDTQYF
15	TRBV7-9	TRBJ2-2	CASSFRTGDTGELFF
19	TRBV18	TRBJ2-1	CASSHTRVLSRDGQNEQFF
15	TRBV7-9	TRBJ1-2	CASSPDHPSNYGYTF